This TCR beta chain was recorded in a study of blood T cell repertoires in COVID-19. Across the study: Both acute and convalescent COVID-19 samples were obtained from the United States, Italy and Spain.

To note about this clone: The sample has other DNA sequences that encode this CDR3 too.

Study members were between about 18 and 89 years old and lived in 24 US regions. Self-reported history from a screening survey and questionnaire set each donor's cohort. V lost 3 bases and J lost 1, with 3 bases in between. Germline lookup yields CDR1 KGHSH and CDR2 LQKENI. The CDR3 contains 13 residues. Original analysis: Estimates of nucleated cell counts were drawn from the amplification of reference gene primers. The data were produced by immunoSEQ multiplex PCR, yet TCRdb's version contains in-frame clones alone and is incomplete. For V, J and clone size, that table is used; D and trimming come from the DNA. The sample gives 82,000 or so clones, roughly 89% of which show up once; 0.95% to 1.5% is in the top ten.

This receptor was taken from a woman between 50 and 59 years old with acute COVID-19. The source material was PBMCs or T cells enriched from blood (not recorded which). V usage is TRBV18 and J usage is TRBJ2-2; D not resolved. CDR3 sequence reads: CASSPLNTGELFF. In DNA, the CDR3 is TGTGCCAGCTCACCCTTGAACACCGGGGAGCTGTTTTTT. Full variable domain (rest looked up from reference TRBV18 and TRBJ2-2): NAGVMQNPRHLVRRRGQEARLRCSPMKGHSHVYWYRQLPEEGLKFMVYLQKENIIDESGMPKERFSAEFPKEGPSILRIQQVVRGDSAAYFCASSPLNTGELFFGEGSRLTVL.